In this sample, the clone carrying this T cell receptor beta chain turned up a few times. Its antigen is as yet unknown. PCR was performed a second time for about 7 to 11 cycles using a sample-barcoded 5' primer and a J-beta primer mix. Every cDNA was tagged by a template-switch adaptor with 12 random nucleotides. TCRdb reanalysed the 5' RACE reads using MiXCR and keeps one entry per CDR3 protein. The data hold around 900,000 distinct CDR3 sequences, with roughly half observed a single time. CDR3 length: 15 residues. Unmatched junction bases numbered 8, after V lost 6 bases and J lost 5 bases. This entry is derived from a study of blood T cells in healthy people across ages. Study background: Using template switching, researchers captured about one barcoded beta molecule for each two T cells.

Whole-study results and caveats: Age advanced and TCR beta diversity per million T cells fell, roughly linearly. With donor CMV status unknown, expanded clonotype changes were possibly confounded.

Sequencing was carried out using blood. This chain connects TRBV12-3 or TRBV12-4 to TRBJ2-3; 10 bases are a match to TRBD2. This sequence was found in a woman in her sixties in good health. The CDR3 DNA reads TGTGCCAGCAGATCTAGCGGGAGAAGGGGAGATACGCAGTATTTT. It encodes CASRSSGRRGDTQYF.